The T cell receptor beta chain described here comes from a study of blood T cell repertoires in COVID-19. In the original analysis: Counts of nucleated cells, estimated from reference gene primer amplification, were obtained. Produced via immunoSEQ multiplex PCR; TCRdb's table is partial and in-frame only. The DNA gave D and trimming, while V, J and clone size come from that table. The data show about 170,000 clones, about four fifths seen once. J lost 4 bases, V lost 5 bases, and 11 bases had no gene match. Germline V gene lookup returns CDR1 SGHNT and CDR2 YYREEE (reference sequence). The CDR3 has 15 residues.

The TCR comes from an elderly woman with acute or convalescent COVID-19. The chain has TRBV5-4 and TRBJ2-5; TRBD2 aligns across 7 bases. Source material: peripheral blood. The DNA for the CDR3 is TGTGCCAGCAGACCCGACCGAGGGAGGGGAGAGACCCAGTACTTC. Amino acids: CASRPDRGRGETQYF.